Listed below are T cell receptor beta chains from one sample, sequenced in a study of T cells in Graves' hyperthyroidism and ophthalmopathy. TCRdb ran MiXCR on the multiplex PCR reads and lists one entry per CDR3 protein. The sample carries about 690,000 distinct CDR3 sequences, around 16% recorded once. Sequences were obtained from blood. The receptors stem from a man aged 45-60 years with Graves' hyperthyroidism. Both conserved end residues are part of each CDR3. The D gene is left open where the match is weak. Some rows mark clone size as missing; the rest say once, few, many or name a class of expanded clone.

>TRBV5-4|TRBD2|NA|TRBJ2-2
TGTGCCAGCAGCTTTCCCGGGACTAGGGGCGGGGAGCTGTTTTTT
CASSFPGTRGGELFF
>TRBV20-1|NA|many|TRBJ2-7
TGCAGTGCTCGGACTAATTACGAGCAGTACTTC
CSARTNYEQYF
>TRBV20-1|NA|few|TRBJ2-1
TGCAGTGCTAGTTCCCCTACTCCCTACAATGAGCAGTTCTTC
CSASSPTPYNEQFF
>TRBV28|NA|many|TRBJ1-2
TGTGCCAGCAGTTCACTAGATGGCTACACCTTC
CASSSLDGYTF
>TRBV28|NA|few|TRBJ2-5
TGTGCCAGCAGTTTACCGACCCGCAGGCAGACCCAGTACTTC
CASSLPTRRQTQYF
>TRBV3-1|NA|NA|TRBJ1-2
TGTGCCAGCGGCCCTAGACCTTTGTACAGGGAGTATGGCTACACCTTC
CASGPRPLYREYGYTF
>TRBV5-1|NA|NA|TRBJ1-1
TGCGCCAGCTCCTACGTCGGGCTTATCATGAACACTGAAGCTTTCTTT
CASSYVGLIMNTEAFF
>TRBV5-1|TRBD2|NA|TRBJ2-3
TGCGCCAGCAGCTACGGACTAGCCTTGGGCACAGATACGCAGTATTTT
CASSYGLALGTDTQYF
>TRBV29-1|NA|many|TRBJ2-1
TGCAGCGTTTCAAGCGTTGACTCCTACAATGAGCAGTTCTTC
CSVSSVDSYNEQFF
>TRBV6-2/TRBV6-3|TRBD1|NA|TRBJ2-7
TGTGCCAGCAGTACGCGGGACAGGGGGACCTACGAGCAGTACTTC
CASSTRDRGTYEQYF
>TRBV25-1|TRBD2|many|TRBJ2-1
TGTGCCAGCAGGATCGGGGGGAGCTACAATGAGCAGTTCTTC
CASRIGGSYNEQFF
>TRBV19|NA|many|TRBJ1-1
TGTGCCAGTAGTATATTGAACACTGAAGCTTTCTTT
CASSILNTEAFF
>TRBV11-2|TRBD1|many|TRBJ1-2
TGTGCCAGCAGCTTAAGGACAGGGGCCTATCAAGACTATGGCTACACCTTC
CASSLRTGAYQDYGYTF
>TRBV2|NA|NA|TRBJ2-7
TGTGCCAGCAGTGGATCCTTCTACGAGCAGTACTTC
CASSGSFYEQYF
>TRBV27|NA|many|TRBJ2-2
TGTGCCAGCTTTGATTACACCGGGGAGCTGTTTTTT
CASFDYTGELFF
>TRBV7-2|TRBD1|many|TRBJ1-1
TGTGCCAGCACTGCGCTGAGAGCAGGGGGGAACACTGAAGCTTTCTTT
CASTALRAGGNTEAFF
>TRBV2|NA|few|TRBJ2-3
TGTGCCAGCAGTGAAGCTAAAGGAGGACGAAGCACAGATACGCAGTATTTT
CASSEAKGGRSTDTQYF
>TRBV11-1|NA|NA|TRBJ2-3
TGTGCCAGCAGCTTAGGCCGGGACGGGACGTACACAGATACGCAGTATTTT
CASSLGRDGTYTDTQYF
>TRBV2|NA|NA|TRBJ1-1
TGTGCCAGCAGTGAATTGGTACTCTTGAACACTGAAGCTTTCTTT
CASSELVLLNTEAFF
>TRBV9|TRBD1|many|TRBJ1-2
TGTGCCAGCAGCGTAGGACAGGGGTCTAACTATGGCTACACCTTC
CASSVGQGSNYGYTF
>TRBV24-1|TRBD1|many|TRBJ2-7
TGTGCCACCAGTGATGCCCGACAGGGAAGCCACGAGCAGTACTTC
CATSDARQGSHEQYF
>TRBV30|NA|NA|TRBJ1-6
TGTGCCTGGACGACGGTAGGACGGAATAATTCACCCCTCCACTTT
CAWTTVGRNNSPLHF
>TRBV11-2|NA|many|TRBJ2-7
TGTGCCAGCAGCTGGGACAACTACGAGCAGTACTTC
CASSWDNYEQYF
>TRBV20-1|TRBD1|few|TRBJ2-1
TGCAGTGCTCGTCCGGGACAGGGGGTTTACAATGAGCAGTTCTTC
CSARPGQGVYNEQFF
>TRBV20-1|NA|many|TRBJ2-7
TGCAGTGCTAGAATGCAAGGGCGGCAGAGGGGGGAGCAGTACTTC
CSARMQGRQRGEQYF
>TRBV2|TRBD2|once|TRBJ2-1
TGTGCCAGCAGTGAAACGGGACTAGTGGATTACAATGAGCAGTTCTTC
CASSETGLVDYNEQFF
>TRBV2|TRBD2|many|TRBJ2-3
TGTGCCAGCAGTGACATACCCGGACTAGCGGGCTACACAGATACGCAGTATTTT
CASSDIPGLAGYTDTQYF
>TRBV12-3/TRBV12-4|NA|few|TRBJ1-5
TGTGCAAATGGACAGTTCCCTTTTAGCAATCAGCCCCAGCATTTT
CANGQFPFSNQPQHF
>TRBV4-3|NA|NA|TRBJ1-5
TGCGCCAGCAGCCCCGGCAGAGCCTGGAATAGCAATCAGCCCCAGCATTTT
CASSPGRAWNSNQPQHF
>TRBV18|NA|many|TRBJ2-5
TGTGCCAGCTCACCATTCGGACAGATCCAAGAGACCCAGTACTTC
CASSPFGQIQETQYF
>TRBV6-1|NA|NA|TRBJ2-2
TGTGCCAGCACTCTATATGAGAGGGCGAACACCGGGGAGCTGTTTTTT
CASTLYERANTGELFF
>TRBV30|NA|many|TRBJ2-7
TGTGCCTGGGGTGCGGCGGGACTTTACGAGCAGTACTTC
CAWGAAGLYEQYF
>TRBV7-9|NA|NA|TRBJ2-2
TGTGCCAGCAGTTTAAATTATGGGGGGCGATACACCGGGGAGCTGTTTTTT
CASSLNYGGRYTGELFF
>TRBV15|TRBD2|NA|TRBJ2-3
TGTGCCACCAGCACGCCGGTTGGACTAGCGGGACCCACAGATACGCAGTATTTT
CATSTPVGLAGPTDTQYF
>TRBV20-1|TRBD2|few|TRBJ2-1
TGCAGTGCTAGAGATCGCAGGGTCGGGAGGATGGGCAATGAGCAGTTCTTC
CSARDRRVGRMGNEQFF
>TRBV5-6|TRBD1|few|TRBJ2-7
TGTGCCAGCAGCTTGGAGGGGACAGGGGTACTAGACGAGCAGTACTTC
CASSLEGTGVLDEQYF
>TRBV12-3/TRBV12-4|NA|many|TRBJ1-2
TGTGCCAGCAGTTTCTCGACGGGAGATGGCTACACCTTC
CASSFSTGDGYTF
>TRBV7-3|NA|NA|TRBJ2-7
TGTGCCAGCAGCATGACGGAGACCACCTACGAGCAGTACTTC
CASSMTETTYEQYF
>TRBV11-2|TRBD2|many|TRBJ2-2
TGTGCCAGCAGCTTAGGGACTAGCGGGAACACCGGGGAGCTGTTTTTT
CASSLGTSGNTGELFF
>TRBV20-1|TRBD2|few|TRBJ2-2
TGCAGTGCTCGAAATCCTAGCGGGAACACCGGGGAGCTGTTTTTT
CSARNPSGNTGELFF
>TRBV6-1|NA|many|TRBJ2-2
TGTGCCAGCAGTGTAGAGCCGTTAAACACCGGGGAGCTGTTTTTT
CASSVEPLNTGELFF
>TRBV10-3|TRBD2|many|TRBJ2-1
TGTGCCATCTTAGGGACTAGTAACAATGAGCAGTTCTTC
CAILGTSNNEQFF
>TRBV19|NA|many|TRBJ2-4
TGTGCCAGTAGTGCGACTAGAGGCATTCAGTACTTC
CASSATRGIQYF
>TRBV2|TRBD1|many|TRBJ2-5
TGTGCCAGCAGAGAGCTCGGACAGGGCCAAGAGACCCAGTACTTC
CASRELGQGQETQYF
>TRBV15|NA|few|TRBJ2-5
TGTGCCACCAGCAGCTGGGACGGGCAAGAGACCCAGTGCTTC
CATSSWDGQETQCF
>TRBV20-1|NA|few|TRBJ2-1
TGCAGTGCTAGAGCGGGACGGAGCTACAATGAGCAGTTCTTC
CSARAGRSYNEQFF
>TRBV28|TRBD1|NA|TRBJ1-2
TGTGCCAGCAGTTCCGGGACAGGTTTTAACTATGGCTACACCTTC
CASSSGTGFNYGYTF
>TRBV29-1|TRBD1|few|TRBJ2-7
TGCAGCGTTGAAGAGACCTGGGGGACAGGGGCAATCTACGAGCAGTACTTC
CSVEETWGTGAIYEQYF
>TRBV11-2|NA|many|TRBJ1-1
TGTGCCAGCAGCTATGGTCTTGAAGCTTTCTTT
CASSYGLEAFF
>TRBV28|TRBD1|NA|TRBJ1-1
TGTGCCAGCAGTTTATGGACAGGGGCGCACACTGAAGCTTTCTTT
CASSLWTGAHTEAFF
>TRBV2|NA|many|TRBJ2-3
TGTGCCAGCAGCCGCGGTAGCTCCCTCCCGTCGAGCACGCAGTATTTT
CASSRGSSLPSSTQYF
>TRBV28|TRBD2|NA|TRBJ2-7
TGTGCCAGCAACCCAGTTAGGCGGGAGTACGAGCAGTACTTC
CASNPVRREYEQYF
>TRBV25-1|NA|many|TRBJ1-1
TGTGCCAGCCGGAACGTTGGTGAAGCTTTCTTT
CASRNVGEAFF